The sequence of this T cell receptor beta chain was determined in a study of cytomegalovirus exposure and HLA in healthy donors. Study as a whole: In an earlier analysis, approximately 120 million unique TCR beta sequences were found from some 180 million T cells. A preliminary data release comprised 80 million to 95 million unique TCRs obtained from HLA-typed donors.

Among the donors, all were healthy bone marrow donors. CDR3 length: 13 amino acids. V was clipped by 5 bases and J by 3 bases; unmatched bases: 3. CDR1 is SGHTA, CDR2 FQGTGA, per germline. The primer mix had 60 Vbeta and 13 Jbeta primers. Generated by immunoSEQ multiplex PCR, the TCRdb table keeps only in-frame clones and is missing some. The listing contains approximately 150,000 clones. The study's findings and limits: Most TCRs appeared rarely, but some public TCRs recurred in many donors.

Regarding this clone: Its antigen is undetermined.

The genes are TRBV7-3 and TRBJ2-5, with TRBD1 matching 7 bases. Sequenced: PBMCs. The sequence was obtained from a woman in her thirties or forties in good health and CMV-seronegative. The CDR3 sequence is CASSTDREETQYF. In DNA, the CDR3 is TGTGCCAGCAGCACCGACAGGGAAGAGACCCAGTACTTC.